Presented here are 10 T cell receptor beta chains from one specimen sequenced in a study of T-cell reconstitution after alpha-beta-depleted transplantation in children. Unique molecular identifiers were incorporated when the TCRbeta library was constructed. Each CDR3 protein is one row after TCRdb ran MiXCR on the PCR reads. The profile shows 300,000 to 400,000 distinct CDR3 sequences, 15% to 20% of them singletons. This specimen was PBMCs, mostly from graft donor cells, taken 360 days after TCRalphabeta/CD19-depleted stem cell transplant. These receptor sequences come from a male patient aged 2-9 years who had a stem cell transplant for acute lymphoblastic leukemia, so the T cells may come from the graft donor.

This clonotype was observed many times. This chain links TRBV29-1 with TRBJ1-1; D gene uncertain. The CDR3 runs 11 residues. Germline assignment: CDR1 SQVTM and CDR2 ANQGSEA. Between the trimmed V and J ends, which lost 4 bases and 5 bases, there was a span of 8 bases. This CDR3 is CSVAILTEAFF. CDR3 sequence (DNA): TGCAGCGTTGCGATCCTGACTGAAGCTTTCTTT.

This clonotype was counted only a few times. The rearrangement joins TRBV5-1 to TRBJ2-5; 7 positions match TRBD1. The germline gives CDR1 SGHRS, CDR2 YFSETQ. V lost 3 bases to trimming and J lost 5 bases; unmatched junction nucleotides: 4. CDR3 length: 13 amino acids. CDR3: CASSSDRAETQYF. The CDR3 nucleotides are TGCGCCAGCAGCTCCGACAGGGCGGAGACCCAGTACTTC.

The chain recombines TRBV3-1 with TRBJ2-3; 7 nucleotides line up with TRBD2. With V trimmed by 2 bases and J by 12 bases, 8 bases remained unmatched. Germline CDR1 LGHDT, CDR2 YNNKEL (reference sequence). CDR3 length: 13 amino acids. In nucleotides, the CDR3 is TGTGCCAGCAGCCAACTCGGTGCGGGAGCTCAGTATTTT. Its protein is CASSQLGAGAQYF.

The chain joins TRBV20-1 to TRBJ2-1; 8 bases map to TRBD2. In germline, CDR1 is DFQATT, CDR2 SNEGSKA (reference sequence). The V gene end was trimmed by 2 bases and the J gene end by 5 bases; junction bases not matched to a gene: 11. CDR3 length: 16 residues. The CDR3 bases are TGCAGTGCTAGACCTCCTGGACTAGCTCTGGACAATGAGCAGTTCTTC. Translated, it gives CSARPPGLALDNEQFF.

This clonotype was picked up a small number of times. V gene TRBV4-3 combines with J gene TRBJ2-5; 7 bases line up with TRBD1. CDR3 length equals 16 residues. With 0 bases clipped from V and 5 bases from J, the junction kept 9 bases outside the gene matches. Looked up from germline, CDR1 is LGHNA and CDR2 is YSLEER. The CDR3 region is CASSQDLRGREETQYF. CDR3 DNA sequence: TGCGCCAGCAGCCAAGATTTGAGGGGGCGCGAGGAGACCCAGTACTTC.

This clonotype was seen many times. This rearrangement joins TRBV4-3 to TRBJ2-1; tentative D call: TRBD2 (6 bases). The CDR3 consists of 16 residues. Between the trimmed V and J ends, which lost 2 bases and 7 bases, there was a span of 18 bases. Germline V gene lookup returns CDR1 LGHNA and CDR2 YSLEER. As DNA, the CDR3 is TGCGCCAGCAGCCAACATCGACTAGTTGGGACTAATGAGCAGTTCTTC. It is translated as CASSQHRLVGTNEQFF.

This chain connects TRBV15 to TRBJ2-1; a possible D gene is TRBD2 (5 bases). The CDR3 is made up of 13 amino acids. Trimming took off 5 bases at V and 6 bases at J, with 11 bases between the two ends. Per germline, CDR1 LNHNV and CDR2 YYDKDF (reference sequence). The CDR3 loop is CATSVVSVNEQFF. The CDR3 DNA reads TGTGCCACCAGCGTCGTTAGCGTCAATGAGCAGTTCTTC.

This clonotype was seen only a few times. The rearrangement uses TRBV4-2 and TRBJ2-7, with 9 positions matching TRBD2. The CDR3 spans 16 residues. Germline assignment: CDR1 LGHNA and CDR2 YNFKEQ. J gave up 2 bases and V 1 base, and 6 bases lay outside the gene matches. CDR3 protein: CASSQVGGRVTYEQYF. In DNA, the CDR3 is TGTGCCAGCAGCCAAGTTGGCGGGAGGGTTACCTACGAGCAGTACTTC.

This clonotype was observed a handful of times. The chain has TRBV12-3 or TRBV12-4 and TRBJ2-1; a possible D gene is TRBD2 (5 bases). The CDR3 has 14 residues. V was trimmed by 5 bases and J by 8 bases, leaving 16 bases between them. This chain's CDR3 is CASSRTRVHHEQFF. CDR3 in DNA: TGTGCCAGCAGTAGGACGAGGGTTCACCATGAGCAGTTCTTC.

This clonotype was observed a few times. The J gene is TRBJ2-5, the V gene TRBV28; 10 bases match TRBD1. The CDR3 totals 15 residues. Germline-derived CDR1 and CDR2 are MDHEN and SYDVKM. Trimming took 6 bases from V and 0 from J; bases not matched to a gene: 4. For the CDR3, the DNA is TGTGCCAGCAGACCGGGACAGGGGTACCAAGAGACCCAGTACTTC. Residues: CASRPGQGYQETQYF.